These 6 T cell receptor beta chains came from one sample sequenced in a study of blood T cells in healthy people across ages. It was with a sample-barcoded 5' primer and a J-beta primer mix that a second PCR of roughly 7 to 12 cycles was run. One entry per CDR3 protein, called by TCRdb with MiXCR from the 5' RACE reads. The sample holds 850,000 or so distinct CDR3 sequences, around 28% seen once. Sequencing was done on a sample of blood. The source of these receptors is a woman of 80 years or more in good health.

This clonotype was observed once. Possible read error: a much larger clone is one base away. This chain uses TRBV14 with TRBJ2-5; D may be TRBD2 (5 bases). The J call is in doubt because the DNA end fits TRBJ2-7 better. CDR3 size: 16 residues. Germline V gene sequence: CDR1 SGHDN, CDR2 FVKESK. In nucleotides, the CDR3 is TGTGCCAGCAGCCAAGATCGACTCAACCCCGGGGACGAGCAGTACTTC. As protein: CASSQDRLNPGDEQYF.

About this clonotype itself: It may be a read error: a sequence one base away is much more abundant. V is TRBV2 and J is TRBJ2-4, with 8 bases matching TRBD1. J lost 13 bases, V lost 11 bases, and 13 bases had no gene match. This CDR3 has 12 amino acids. Per the germline V gene, CDR1 is SNHLY and CDR2 is FYNNEI. CDR3 sequence (DNA): TGTGCCGGAAGCTTGGACAGGGTAGAGCAGTACTTC. Its protein is CAGSLDRVEQYF.

Turning to this clonotype: A read error may account for a junction end that differs from germline. The chain's CDR3 is CTSSPRTTGDHGNQPQHF. DNA for the CDR3: TGTACCAGCAGTCCAAGGACTACAGGGGATCATGGCAATCAGCCCCAGCATTTT. The chain has TRBV27 and TRBJ1-5, with 7 nucleotides matching TRBD1. Germline V lookup: CDR1 MNHEY, CDR2 SMNVEV (reference sequence). The CDR3 is made up of 18 amino acids.

The chain uses TRBV12-3 or TRBV12-4 and TRBJ1-2; D not certain. Trimming left V 5 bases short and J 5 bases short, with 18 bases between. The CDR3 totals 15 residues. CDR3 region: CASSPTSQTIYGYTF. The DNA for the CDR3 is TGTGCCAGCAGTCCGACGTCCCAGACCATTTATGGCTACACCTTC.

With respect to this clonotype: A much larger clone lies one base from this, so it may be a read error. The chain combines TRBV6-2 or TRBV6-3 with TRBJ1-1; D might be TRBD1 (6 bases). Trimming left V 6 bases short and J 1 base short, with 21 bases between. The CDR3 sequence is 17 residues long. The germline CDR1 and CDR2 sequences are MNHEY and SVGEGT. The CDR3 sequence: CASRGSGAGAGNTEAFF. The CDR3 region has the DNA TGTGCCAGCAGAGGCTCCGGGGCAGGGGCTGGGAACACTGAAGCTTTCTTT.

This chain uses TRBV27 with TRBJ2-1; the match to TRBD2 covers 7 bases. V dropped 9 bases and J dropped 2; count of bases not matched to a gene: 4. CDR3 length equals 13 residues. Germline CDR1 MNHEY, CDR2 SMNVEV (reference sequence). The CDR3 here is CASKAGTYNEQFF. The CDR3 region has the DNA TGTGCCAGTAAAGCGGGAACCTACAATGAGCAGTTCTTC.